These T cell receptor beta chains were read from a single sample in a study of glioma-infiltrating T cells after dendritic cell vaccination. Measured with immunoSEQ multiplex PCR; TCRdb has only the in-frame clones, and not every one. The table records about 67,000 clones, around 86% of them present only once. The input for sequencing was blood, taken before dendritic cell vaccination. Receptors were obtained from a human donor with glioblastoma. The CDR3 runs from the conserved cysteine through the conserved F or W. Fields, in order: D gene, clone size, J gene, V gene, CDR3 DNA, CDR3 protein. A D gene is named only where the DNA matches it firmly. The listing skips clone size in some rows; elsewhere it reads once, few, many or a size class.

TRBD1 few TRBJ1-4 TRBV4-3 TGCGCCAGCAGCCAAGGGGACGACAGGGGGATTGAAAAACTGTTTTTT CASSQGDDRGIEKLFF
. . TRBJ1-2 TRBV6-6 TGTGCCAGCACGAAGGACACCGCCGCTAACTATGGCTACACCTTC CASTKDTAANYGYTF
. . TRBJ1-2 TRBV5-4 TGTGCCAGCAGCTTATATGGTGGGAGCTATGGCTACACCTTC CASSLYGGSYGYTF
. . TRBJ2-1 TRBV7-9 TGTGCCAGCAGCCCCTCGACTGGCGTATTAAATGAGCAGTTCTTC CASSPSTGVLNEQFF
TRBD1 . TRBJ1-1 TRBV19 TGTGCCAGTAGTATAGGGGACAGGAGGGCAACTGAAGCTTTCTTT CASSIGDRRATEAFF
TRBD1 . TRBJ1-1 TRBV6-6 TGTGCCAGCAGACACCACCGGACAGGGTTGAACACTGAAGCTTTCTTT CASRHHRTGLNTEAFF
. . TRBJ2-7 TRBV5-4 TGTGCCAGCAGCTTGGACCCGCCGGGCGAGCAGTACTTC CASSLDPPGEQYF
TRBD1 . TRBJ2-7 TRBV19 TGTGCCAGTAGCCTACAGGGGAGCTCCTACGAGCAGTACTTC CASSLQGSSYEQYF
TRBD1 once TRBJ1-3 TRBV6-1 TGTGCCAGCAGCCTAACAGGGACAGGCTTAAACACCATATATTTT CASSLTGTGLNTIYF
. . TRBJ2-1 TRBV11-2 TGTGCCAGCAGCTTGGGGGGACTCTACAATGAGCAGTTCTTC CASSLGGLYNEQFF
. . TRBJ1-5 TRBV7-9 TGTGCCAGCAGCTCGGGGGGGGGTAAGGGCGGTCAGCCCCAGCATTTT CASSSGGGKGGQPQHF
TRBD2 . TRBJ2-1 TRBV30 TGTGCCTGGAGTGGACTAGCGGGGGACAATGAGCAGTTCTTC CAWSGLAGDNEQFF
TRBD2 many TRBJ2-7 TRBV15 TGTGCCACCAGCAGAGATCACGGCGGGAGAAGGTCCTACGAGCAGTACTTC CATSRDHGGRRSYEQYF
. . TRBJ2-2 TRBV6-5 TGTGCCAGCAGTTACTCGACTACCAACACCGGGGAGCTGTTTTTT CASSYSTTNTGELFF
. . TRBJ2-4 TRBV19 TGTGCCAGTAGTATTGACAAAAACGAAAACATTCAGTACTTC CASSIDKNENIQYF
TRBD2 . TRBJ2-7 TRBV5-1 TGCGCCAGCAGCCCTAGGACTAGCGTAACCTACGAGCAGTACTTC CASSPRTSVTYEQYF
TRBD1 once TRBJ1-2 TRBV7-6 TGTGCCAGCAGCTTACTATCCCCGGGACAGGGGGCGAGGAGCTACACCTTC CASSLLSPGQGARSYTF
. . TRBJ2-7 TRBV15 TGTGCCACCAGCAGAGGGTCCAGGACTGTGTCCTACGAGCAGTACTTC CATSRGSRTVSYEQYF
TRBD1 . TRBJ1-1 TRBV29-1 TGCAGCGCTAGACAGGGATTGAACACTGAAGCTTTCTTT CSARQGLNTEAFF
. . TRBJ2-2 TRBV2 TGTGCCAGCAGCGTTGCAGGGGTGGAGAACACCGGGGAGCTGTTTTTT CASSVAGVENTGELFF
. . TRBJ1-3 TRBV28 TGTGCCAGCAGTTTGGGGGGTATTGTATCTGGAAACACCATATATTTT CASSLGGIVSGNTIYF
. few TRBJ2-1 TRBV9 TGTGCCAGCAGCCCCGGGGAGGAAACACACGACCTATCCTACAGGCGTGAGCAGTTCTTC CASSPGEETHDLSYRREQFF